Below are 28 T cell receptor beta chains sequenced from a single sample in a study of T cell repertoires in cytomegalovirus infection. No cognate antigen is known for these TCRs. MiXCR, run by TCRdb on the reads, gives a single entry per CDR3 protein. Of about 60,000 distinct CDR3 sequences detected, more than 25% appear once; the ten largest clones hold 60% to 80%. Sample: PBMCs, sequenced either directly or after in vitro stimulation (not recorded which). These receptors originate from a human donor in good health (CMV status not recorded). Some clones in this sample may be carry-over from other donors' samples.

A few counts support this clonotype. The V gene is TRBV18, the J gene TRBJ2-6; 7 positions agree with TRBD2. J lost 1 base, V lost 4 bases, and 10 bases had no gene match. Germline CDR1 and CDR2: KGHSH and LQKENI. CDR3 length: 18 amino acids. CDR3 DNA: TGTGCCAGCTCACAAGCTACCGGGACTATTTCTGGGGCCAACGTCCTGACTTTC. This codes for CASSQATGTISGANVLTF. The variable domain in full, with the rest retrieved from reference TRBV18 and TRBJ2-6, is NAGVMQNPRHLVRRRGQEARLRCSPMKGHSHVYWYRQLPEEGLKFMVYLQKENIIDESGMPKERFSAEFPKEGPSILRIQQVVRGDSAAYFCASSQATGTISGANVLTFGAGSRLTVL.

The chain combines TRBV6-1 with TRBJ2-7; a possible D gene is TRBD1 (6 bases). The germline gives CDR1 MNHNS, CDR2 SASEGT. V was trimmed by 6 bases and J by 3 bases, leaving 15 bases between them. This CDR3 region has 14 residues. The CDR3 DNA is TGTGCCAGCAGGAGTCCAGGGGTTTTCTACGAGCAGTACTTC. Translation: CASRSPGVFYEQYF.

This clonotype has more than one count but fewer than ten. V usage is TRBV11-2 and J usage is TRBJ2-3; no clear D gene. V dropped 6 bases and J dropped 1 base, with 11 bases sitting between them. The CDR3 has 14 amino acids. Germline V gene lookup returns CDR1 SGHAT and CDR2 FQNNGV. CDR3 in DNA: TGTGCCAGCAGTTTCGGGTCCCGCACAGATACGCAGTATTTT. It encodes CASSFGSRTDTQYF. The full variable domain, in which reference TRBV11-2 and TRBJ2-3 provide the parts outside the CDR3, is EAGVAQSPRYKIIEKRQSVAFWCNPISGHATLYWYQQILGQGPKLLIQFQNNGVVDDSQLPKDRFSAERLKGVDSTLKIQPAKLEDSAVYLCASSFGSRTDTQYFGPGTRLTVL.

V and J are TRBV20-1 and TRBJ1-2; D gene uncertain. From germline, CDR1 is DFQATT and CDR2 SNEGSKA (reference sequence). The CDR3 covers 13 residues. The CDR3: CSPRRVNNYGYTF. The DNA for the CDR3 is TGCAGCCCCCGAAGGGTAAATAACTATGGCTACACCTTC.

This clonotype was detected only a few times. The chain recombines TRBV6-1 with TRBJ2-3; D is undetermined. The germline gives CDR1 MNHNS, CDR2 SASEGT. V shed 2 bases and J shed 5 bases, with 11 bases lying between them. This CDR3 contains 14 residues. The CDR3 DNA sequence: TGTGCCAGCAGTGAAATACGAATAGGAGATACGCAGTATTTT. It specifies CASSEIRIGDTQYF.

The CDR3 DNA follows: TGTGCCAGTAGTCTTGTGCTAGCGGGGGTTCTATCTTCTGATACGCAGTATTTT. Protein product: CASSLVLAGVLSSDTQYF. The chain has TRBV7-2 and TRBJ2-3, with 10 positions matching TRBD2. V lost 9 bases to trimming and J lost 6 bases; unmatched junction nucleotides: 21. The CDR3 contains 18 residues. Germline V lookup: CDR1 SGHTA, CDR2 FQGNSA. The full variable domain, rest sourced from reference TRBV7-2 and TRBJ2-3, is GAGVSQSPSNKVTEKGKDVELRCDPISGHTALYWYRQSLGQGLEFLIYFQGNSAPDKSGLPSDRFSAERTGGSVSTLTIQRTQQEDSAVYLCASSLVLAGVLSSDTQYFGPGTRLTVL.

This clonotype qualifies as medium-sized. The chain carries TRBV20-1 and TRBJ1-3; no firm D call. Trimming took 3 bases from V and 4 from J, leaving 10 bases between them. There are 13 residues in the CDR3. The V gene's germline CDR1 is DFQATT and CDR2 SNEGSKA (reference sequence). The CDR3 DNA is TGCAGTGCTAGGAATCTTCTCGGAAACACCATATATTTT. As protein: CSARNLLGNTIYF.

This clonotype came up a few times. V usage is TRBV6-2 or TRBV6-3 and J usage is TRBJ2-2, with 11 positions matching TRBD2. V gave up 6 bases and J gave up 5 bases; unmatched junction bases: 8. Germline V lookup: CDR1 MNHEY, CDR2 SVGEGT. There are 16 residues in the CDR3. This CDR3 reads CASSRRLAGKTGELFF. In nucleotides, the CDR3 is TGTGCCAGCAGCCGTCGACTAGCGGGAAAAACCGGGGAGCTGTTTTTT.

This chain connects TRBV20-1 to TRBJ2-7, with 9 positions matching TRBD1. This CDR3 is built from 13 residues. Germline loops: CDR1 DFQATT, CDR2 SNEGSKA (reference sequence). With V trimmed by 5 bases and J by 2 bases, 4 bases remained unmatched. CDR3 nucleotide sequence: TGCAGTGCTCCCGGGACAGGGACCTACGAGCAGTACTTC. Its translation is CSAPGTGTYEQYF.

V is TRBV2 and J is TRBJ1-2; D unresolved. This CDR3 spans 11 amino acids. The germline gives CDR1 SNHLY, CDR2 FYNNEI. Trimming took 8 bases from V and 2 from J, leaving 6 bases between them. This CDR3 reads CASPLNYGYTF. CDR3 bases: TGTGCCAGCCCACTGAACTATGGCTACACCTTC.

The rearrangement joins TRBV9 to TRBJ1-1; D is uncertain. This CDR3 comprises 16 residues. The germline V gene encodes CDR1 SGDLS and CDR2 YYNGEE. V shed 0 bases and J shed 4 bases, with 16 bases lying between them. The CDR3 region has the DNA TGTGCCAGCAGCGTAGTATCAGGAATAGGGAGCACTGAAGCTTTCTTT. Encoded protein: CASSVVSGIGSTEAFF.

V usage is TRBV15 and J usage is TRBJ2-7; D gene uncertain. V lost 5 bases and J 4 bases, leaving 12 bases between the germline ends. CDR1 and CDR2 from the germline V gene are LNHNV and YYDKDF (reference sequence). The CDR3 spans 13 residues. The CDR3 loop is CATSRLLRYEQYF. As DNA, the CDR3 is TGTGCCACCAGCCGCCTCTTACGGTACGAGCAGTACTTC.

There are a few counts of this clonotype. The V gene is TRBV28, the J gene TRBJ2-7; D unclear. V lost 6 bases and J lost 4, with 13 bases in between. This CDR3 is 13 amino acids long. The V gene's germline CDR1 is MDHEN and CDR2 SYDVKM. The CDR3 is CASSRKTPYEQYF. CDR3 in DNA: TGTGCCAGCAGCCGCAAGACCCCTTACGAGCAGTACTTC.

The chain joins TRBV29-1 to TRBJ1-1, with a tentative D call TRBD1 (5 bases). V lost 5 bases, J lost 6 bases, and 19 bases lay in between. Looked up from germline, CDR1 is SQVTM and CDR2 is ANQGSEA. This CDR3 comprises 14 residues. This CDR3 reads CSVSHAGGEAEAFF. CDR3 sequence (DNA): TGCAGCGTTTCCCATGCCGGGGGGGAGGCTGAAGCTTTCTTT.

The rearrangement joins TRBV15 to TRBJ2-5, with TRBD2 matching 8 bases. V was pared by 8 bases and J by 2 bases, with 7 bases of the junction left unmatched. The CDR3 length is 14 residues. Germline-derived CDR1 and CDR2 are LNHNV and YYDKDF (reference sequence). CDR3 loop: CATQRERGQETQYF. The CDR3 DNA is TGTGCCACCCAGCGGGAGCGGGGACAAGAGACCCAGTACTTC.

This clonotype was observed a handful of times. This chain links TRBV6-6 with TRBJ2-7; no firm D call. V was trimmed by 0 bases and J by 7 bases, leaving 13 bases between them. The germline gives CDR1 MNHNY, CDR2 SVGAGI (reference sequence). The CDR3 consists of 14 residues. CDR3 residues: CASSYSGPTGEQYF. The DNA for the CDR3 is TGTGCCAGCAGTTACTCAGGGCCTACTGGTGAGCAGTACTTC.

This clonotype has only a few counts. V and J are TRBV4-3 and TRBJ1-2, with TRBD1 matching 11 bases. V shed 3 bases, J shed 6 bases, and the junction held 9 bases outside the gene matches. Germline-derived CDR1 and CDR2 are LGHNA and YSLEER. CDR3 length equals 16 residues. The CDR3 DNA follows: TGCGCCAGCAGCCATCTCCGGGACAGGGGGTTCAATGGCTACACCTTC. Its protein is CASSHLRDRGFNGYTF.

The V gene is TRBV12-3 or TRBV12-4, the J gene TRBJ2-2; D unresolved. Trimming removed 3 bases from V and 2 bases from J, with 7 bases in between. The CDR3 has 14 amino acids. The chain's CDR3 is CASSFNLNTGELFF. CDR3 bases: TGTGCCAGCAGTTTTAACCTAAACACCGGGGAGCTGTTTTTT.

The CDR3, as DNA: TGTGCCGGCCGGAACCGGGTCATTAATTCACCCCTCCACTTT. It yields the protein CAGRNRVINSPLHF. V and J are TRBV2 and TRBJ1-6; D gene uncertain. The CDR3 extends over 14 amino acids. Germline assignment: CDR1 SNHLY and CDR2 FYNNEI. Trimming shortened V by 11 bases and J by 6 bases, and 17 bases separated the two germline ends.

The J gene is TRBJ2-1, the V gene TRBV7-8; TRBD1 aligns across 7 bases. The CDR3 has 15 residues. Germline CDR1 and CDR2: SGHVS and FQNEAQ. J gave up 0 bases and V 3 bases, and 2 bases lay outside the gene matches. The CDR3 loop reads CASSFNRGSYNEQFF. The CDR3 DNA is TGTGCCAGCAGCTTTAACAGGGGCTCCTACAATGAGCAGTTCTTC.

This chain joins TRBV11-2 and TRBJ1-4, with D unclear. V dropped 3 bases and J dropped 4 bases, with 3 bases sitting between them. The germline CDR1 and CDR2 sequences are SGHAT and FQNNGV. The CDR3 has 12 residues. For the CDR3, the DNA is TGTGCCAGCAGCTTGTATAATGAAAAACTGTTTTTT. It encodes CASSLYNEKLFF. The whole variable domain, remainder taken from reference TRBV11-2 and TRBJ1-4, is EAGVAQSPRYKIIEKRQSVAFWCNPISGHATLYWYQQILGQGPKLLIQFQNNGVVDDSQLPKDRFSAERLKGVDSTLKIQPAKLEDSAVYLCASSLYNEKLFFGSGTQLSVL.

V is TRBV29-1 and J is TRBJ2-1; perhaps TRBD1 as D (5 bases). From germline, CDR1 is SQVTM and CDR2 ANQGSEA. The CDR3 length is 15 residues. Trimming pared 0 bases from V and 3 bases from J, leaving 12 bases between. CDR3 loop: CSVEEFSDSYNEQFF. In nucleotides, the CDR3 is TGCAGCGTTGAAGAATTTAGTGACAGCTACAATGAGCAGTTCTTC.

CDR3 amino acids: CASSPFPGALHEQYF. In DNA form, the CDR3 reads TGTGCCAGCAGCCCTTTCCCGGGGGCTCTACACGAGCAGTACTTC. The chain joins TRBV2 to TRBJ2-7; D tentatively fits TRBD1 or TRBD2 (6 bases each). The germline V gene encodes CDR1 SNHLY and CDR2 FYNNEI. V lost 6 bases, J lost 5 bases, and 20 bases lay in between. The length of the CDR3 is 15 residues.

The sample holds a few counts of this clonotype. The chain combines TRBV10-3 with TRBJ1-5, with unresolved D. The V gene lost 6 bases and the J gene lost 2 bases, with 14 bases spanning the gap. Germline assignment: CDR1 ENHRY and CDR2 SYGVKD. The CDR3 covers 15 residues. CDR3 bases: TGTGCCATCAGCCGTGATTTTTCGGGCAATCAGCCCCAGCATTTT. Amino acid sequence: CAISRDFSGNQPQHF.

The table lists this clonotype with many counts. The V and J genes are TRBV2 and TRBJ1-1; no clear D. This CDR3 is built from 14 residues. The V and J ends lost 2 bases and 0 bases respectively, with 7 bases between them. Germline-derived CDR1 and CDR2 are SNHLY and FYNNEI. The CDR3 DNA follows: TGTGCCAGCAGTGAACCCAAAATGAACACTGAAGCTTTCTTT. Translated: CASSEPKMNTEAFF.

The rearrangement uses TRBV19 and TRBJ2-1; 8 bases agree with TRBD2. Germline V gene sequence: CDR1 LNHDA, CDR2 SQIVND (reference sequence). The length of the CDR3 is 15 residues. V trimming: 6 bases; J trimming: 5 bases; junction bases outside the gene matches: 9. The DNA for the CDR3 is TGTGCCAGTAGACCGTTGAGCGGGAGACACAATGAGCAGTTCTTC. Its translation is CASRPLSGRHNEQFF.

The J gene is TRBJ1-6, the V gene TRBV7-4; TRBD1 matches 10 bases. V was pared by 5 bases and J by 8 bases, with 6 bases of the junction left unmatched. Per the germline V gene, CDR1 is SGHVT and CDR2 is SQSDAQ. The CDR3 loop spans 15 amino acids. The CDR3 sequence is CASSLGTGEYSPLHF. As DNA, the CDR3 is TGTGCCAGCAGCCTCGGGACAGGGGAGTATTCACCCCTCCACTTT.

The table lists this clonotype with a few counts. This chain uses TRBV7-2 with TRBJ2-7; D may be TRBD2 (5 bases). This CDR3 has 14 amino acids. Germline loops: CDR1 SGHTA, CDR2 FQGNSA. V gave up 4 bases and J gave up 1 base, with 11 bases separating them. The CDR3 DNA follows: TGTGCCAGCAGCTCCCACGGCGGGTCCTACGAGCAGTACTTC. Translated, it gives CASSSHGGSYEQYF.